This T cell receptor beta chain was identified in a study of graft-versus-host responses after intestinal transplantation. Study as a whole: Each recipient received a multivisceral, liver-intestinal, or isolated intestinal graft. Recipients across the board were started on anti-thymocyte globulin induction, then kept on tacrolimus and steroids for about 3 years.

Study-wide results and caveats: Analysis identified GvH clones in recipient marrow, with some appearing first in ileum or blood. Peak circulating GvH clone levels were associated with early post-transplant HvG declines.

The length of the CDR3 is 17 residues. Trimming took 7 bases from V and 0 from J; bases not matched to a gene: 8. Per the germline V gene, CDR1 is LNHDA and CDR2 is SQIVND (reference sequence). Turning to this clone: What it binds is not known.

The data were produced by immunoSEQ multiplex PCR, yet TCRdb's version contains in-frame clones alone and is incomplete. The top ten clones hold approximately 0.64% of a sample with some 77,000 clones, 92% of them seen once. This rearrangement joins TRBV19 to TRBJ2-1; 11 bases align to TRBD2. The sequence was collected from a human patient who received an intestinal transplant, so some T cells may come from the graft donor. Source: PBMCs, taken 98 days after intestinal transplantation. DNA for the CDR3: TGTGCCAGTAATTCGGGGACTAGCGGATCCTCCTACAATGAGCAGTTCTTC. This codes for CASNSGTSGSSYNEQFF.